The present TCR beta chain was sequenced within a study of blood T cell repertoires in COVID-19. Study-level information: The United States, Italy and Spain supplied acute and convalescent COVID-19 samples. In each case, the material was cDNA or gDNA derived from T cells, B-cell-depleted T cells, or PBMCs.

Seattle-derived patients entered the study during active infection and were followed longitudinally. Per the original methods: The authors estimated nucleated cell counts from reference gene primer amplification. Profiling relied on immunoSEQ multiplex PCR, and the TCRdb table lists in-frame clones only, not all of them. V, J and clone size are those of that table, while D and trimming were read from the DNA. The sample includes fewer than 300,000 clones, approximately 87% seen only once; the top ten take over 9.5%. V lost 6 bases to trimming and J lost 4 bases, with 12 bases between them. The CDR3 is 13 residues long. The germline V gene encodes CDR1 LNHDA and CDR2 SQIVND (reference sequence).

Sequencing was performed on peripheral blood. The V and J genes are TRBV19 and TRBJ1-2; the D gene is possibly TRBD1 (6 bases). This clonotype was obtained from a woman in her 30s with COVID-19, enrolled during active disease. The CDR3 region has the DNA TGTGCCAGTAGGTCAGGGGTGCCCTATGGCTACACCTTC. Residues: CASRSGVPYGYTF. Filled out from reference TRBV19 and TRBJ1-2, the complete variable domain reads DGGITQSPKYLFRKEGQNVTLSCEQNLNHDAMYWYRQDPGQGLRLIYYSQIVNDFQKGDIAEGYSVSREKKESFPLTVTSAQKNPTAFYLCASRSGVPYGYTFGSGTRLTVV.